This is a list of T cell receptor beta chains from one sample in a study of low-dose radiotherapy and immunotherapy resistance in tumors. In TCRdb, the reads were re-called with MiXCR into one record per CDR3 protein. The table has 40,000 or so distinct CDR3 sequences, roughly 28% seen once. The source material was PBMCs, sampled before treatment. The receptors here all came from a male donor with gallbladder cancer. Both conserved end residues are part of each CDR3. The order of the fields is J gene, clone size, V gene, D gene, CDR3 protein, CDR3 DNA. The D gene is left open where the match is weak. Rows may omit the clone size; those that give it use once, few, many or a size class.

TRBJ2-1,medium-sized,TRBV5-5,TRBD2,CASSSGTSGSYNEQFF,TGTGCCAGCAGCAGCGGGACTAGCGGATCCTACAATGAGCAGTTCTTC
TRBJ2-1,-,TRBV5-4,-,CAVLFQGRNEQFF,TGTGCCGTTTTATTTCAGGGGCGCAATGAGCAGTTCTTC
TRBJ2-1,-,TRBV18,-,CASSPPGRRENEQFF,TGTGCCAGCTCACCCCCGGGACGGCGAGAGAATGAGCAGTTCTTC
TRBJ2-5,-,TRBV12-3/TRBV12-4,TRBD2,CASSLRGRRGATQYF,TGTGCCAGCAGTTTACGCGGCAGGCGGGGGGCGACCCAGTACTTC
TRBJ2-1,-,TRBV4-1,TRBD2,CASSPFLVAGDSYNEQFF,TGCGCCAGCAGCCCCTTCCTGGTAGCGGGGGATTCCTACAATGAGCAGTTCTTC
TRBJ1-2,many,TRBV14,-,CASSQWGQGSYTF,TGTGCCAGCAGCCAATGGGGGCAGGGCTCCTACACCTTC
TRBJ2-1,few,TRBV6-2/TRBV6-3,TRBD2,CASRSSGREVYEQFF,TGTGCCAGCAGATCTAGCGGGAGGGAGGTTTATGAGCAGTTCTTC
TRBJ2-2,-,TRBV5-4,-,CQQLTAIHRGAVF,TGCCAGCAGCTTACCGCGATACACCGGGGAGCTGTTTTT
TRBJ2-7,-,TRBV6-5,TRBD2,CASMSGGRVYEQYF,TGTGCCAGCATGTCTGGCGGGAGGGTCTACGAGCAGTACTTC
TRBJ2-3,-,TRBV5-4,-,CAGSLGLGVADTQYF,TGTGCCGGCAGCTTGGGTCTAGGCGTTGCAGATACGCAGTATTTT
TRBJ1-2,many,TRBV13,-,CASSFDGSGYTF,TGTGCCAGCAGCTTCGACGGCTCCGGCTACACCTTC
TRBJ1-1,-,TRBV28,-,CASSPTPTGNTEAFF,TGTGCCAGCAGTCCTACCCCGACAGGAAACACTGAAGCTTTCTTT
TRBJ2-2,-,TRBV12-3/TRBV12-4,-,CASSLQTMNTGELFF,TGTGCCAGCAGTCTCCAGACTATGAACACCGGGGAGCTGTTTTTT
TRBJ1-2,many,TRBV7-9,-,CASSQGQGPVDGYTF,TGTGCCAGCAGCCAAGGTCAGGGCCCGGTGGATGGCTACACCTTC
TRBJ2-3,-,TRBV28,TRBD2,CASSLSGTSGSYRTDTQYF,TGTGCCAGCAGTTTATCGGGGACTAGCGGGAGTTACCGCACAGATACGCAGTATTTT
TRBJ2-1,many,TRBV7-6,-,CASSPDEYNEQFF,TGTGCCAGCAGCCCCGACGAGTACAATGAGCAGTTCTTC
TRBJ2-4,-,TRBV4-3,TRBD2,CASRASTSGGAEENIQYF,TGCGCCAGCAGGGCTTCGACTAGCGGGGGGGCCGAAGAAAACATTCAGTACTTC
TRBJ2-1,many,TRBV27,TRBD2,CASWSRGGYNEQFF,TGTGCCAGCTGGTCGCGGGGGGGGTACAATGAGCAGTTCTTC
TRBJ2-5,-,TRBV27,TRBD2,CASSLSTSGGTQYF,TGTGCCAGCAGTTTATCCACTAGCGGCGGGACCCAGTACTTC
TRBJ2-2,many,TRBV24-1,TRBD1,CATSSTGQGVSGELFF,TGTGCCACCAGTTCGACTGGACAGGGGGTTTCCGGGGAGCTGTTTTTT
TRBJ1-1,many,TRBV5-1,TRBD1,CASSLQGATNTEAFF,TGCGCCAGCAGCTTACAGGGGGCGACGAACACTGAAGCTTTCTTT
TRBJ1-3,many,TRBV30,-,CAWSGRLSSGNTIYF,TGTGCCTGGAGTGGCCGACTGAGCTCTGGAAACACCATATATTTT
TRBJ2-3,many,TRBV5-5,-,CASSLVVRQYTDTQYF,TGTGCCAGCAGCTTGGTGGTCAGGCAATACACAGATACGCAGTATTTT
TRBJ2-3,medium-sized,TRBV5-1,-,CASSRGQPVDTQYF,TGCGCCAGCAGTAGAGGGCAACCGGTGGATACGCAGTATTTT
TRBJ2-1,-,TRBV6-1,-,CASSQLSYNEQFF,TGTGCCAGCAGTCAACTCAGCTACAATGAGCAGTTCTTC
TRBJ2-7,many,TRBV7-2,-,CASSPNIRKQYF,TGTGCCAGCAGCCCCAACATTAGAAAGCAGTACTTC
TRBJ1-4,-,TRBV30,-,CAWSSTGSTTNEKLFF,TGTGCCTGGAGTTCGACAGGATCGACAACTAATGAAAAACTGTTTTTT
TRBJ2-2,-,TRBV9,-,CASSVGGGVTGELFF,TGTGCCAGCAGCGTAGGTGGAGGAGTTACCGGGGAGCTGTTTTTT
TRBJ2-7,many,TRBV7-9,-,CASSLVRPLTYEQYF,TGTGCCAGCAGCTTGGTCAGGCCCTTAACCTACGAGCAGTACTTC
TRBJ2-2,many,TRBV24-1,TRBD2,CATSEDTSGGVPIPGELFF,TGTGCCACCAGTGAGGATACTAGCGGGGGGGTCCCGATACCCGGGGAGCTGTTTTTT
TRBJ1-2,medium-sized,TRBV28,TRBD1,CASTGGGRPYYGYTF,TGTGCCAGCACTGGAGGGGGCAGACCCTACTATGGCTACACCTTC
TRBJ2-5,many,TRBV7-9,-,CASTLPTGPETQYF,TGTGCCAGCACTCTACCCACAGGGCCAGAGACCCAGTACTTC
TRBJ2-1,-,TRBV7-8,TRBD1,CASQGAVRLEQFF,TGTGCCAGTCAGGGGGCTGTCCGACTAGAGCAGTTCTTC
TRBJ2-7,many,TRBV5-6,TRBD1,CASSPGQEPSYEQYF,TGTGCCAGCAGCCCAGGACAGGAACCGTCCTACGAGCAGTACTTC
TRBJ2-1,-,TRBV2,TRBD2,CASSPRREGEQFF,TGTGCCAGCAGTCCTCGGCGGGAGGGTGAGCAGTTCTTC
TRBJ2-7,many,TRBV4-1,-,CASSQVGLTGERYF,TGCGCCAGCAGCCAAGTGGGACTCACCGGGGAGCGGTACTTC
TRBJ2-1,-,TRBV12-3/TRBV12-4,TRBD1,CASSLLGQGNNEQFF,TGTGCCAGCAGTTTGTTGGGACAGGGAAATAATGAGCAGTTCTTC
TRBJ2-5,-,TRBV5-7,TRBD1,CASSPKGGRPLWTQYF,TGTGCCAGCAGCCCGAAAGGGGGCCGGCCGTTGTGGACCCAGTACTTC
TRBJ2-1,many,TRBV7-9,TRBD2,CASSRAGGLSYNEQFF,TGTGCCAGCAGCCGGGCGGGGGGTCTCAGCTACAATGAGCAGTTCTTC
TRBJ2-7,few,TRBV18,TRBD1,CASADRTYEQYF,TGTGCCAGCGCGGACAGGACCTACGAGCAGTACTTC
TRBJ2-5,medium-sized,TRBV11-2,-,CASSLQVQETQYF,TGTGCCAGCAGCCTTCAGGTCCAAGAGACCCAGTACTTC
TRBJ2-4,many,TRBV11-2,-,CASSLTDLIQYF,TGTGCCAGCAGCTTAACAGACCTAATTCAGTACTTC
TRBJ2-1,-,TRBV18,-,CASSPPSGTNEQFF,TGTGCCAGCTCACCACCGTCCGGGACCAATGAGCAGTTCTTC
TRBJ2-7,-,TRBV12-3/TRBV12-4,TRBD2,CASSLVGTSGAEEQYF,TGTGCCAGCAGTTTAGTCGGGACTAGCGGAGCCGAAGAGCAGTACTTC
TRBJ2-2,-,TRBV6-8,-,CASSFVRTNTGELFF,TGTGCCAGCAGTTTCGTTAGGACGAACACCGGGGAGCTGTTTTTT
TRBJ2-1,many,TRBV13,TRBD1,CASSLAQGAYNEQFF,TGTGCCAGCAGCTTAGCCCAGGGGGCGTACAATGAGCAGTTCTTC
TRBJ2-1,few,TRBV2,-,CASNREGGAAYNEQFF,TGTGCCAGCAATAGGGAGGGGGGGGCGGCCTACAATGAGCAGTTCTTC
TRBJ2-3,-,TRBV15,-,CATSIRPRRDLITDTQYF,TGTGCCACCAGCATCAGACCCAGACGAGACTTGATAACAGATACGCAGTATTTT
TRBJ2-7,many,TRBV29-1,-,CSVGWGHEQYF,TGCAGCGTTGGATGGGGACACGAGCAGTACTTC
TRBJ2-4,few,TRBV30,-,CAWSAQRGRGKANIQYF,TGTGCCTGGAGTGCCCAAAGGGGGCGCGGGAAGGCGAACATTCAGTACTTC
TRBJ1-4,medium-sized,TRBV28,-,CASSWSGAATNEKLFF,TGTGCCAGCAGTTGGTCAGGGGCCGCAACTAATGAAAAACTGTTTTTT